This TCR beta chain is from a study of blood T cell repertoires in COVID-19. Study-wide context: The samples span acute and convalescent COVID-19 from the United States, Italy and Spain. Sources were T cells, B-cell-depleted T cells, or PBMCs; the material itself was cDNA or gDNA.

In germline, CDR1 is GTSNPN, CDR2 SVGIG (reference sequence). The CDR3 has 12 amino acids. V gave up 5 bases and J gave up 7 bases; unmatched junction bases: 5. This clone was detected only once. Per the original data handling: It was from reference gene primer amplification that nucleated cell counts were estimated. Method: immunoSEQ multiplex PCR; TCRdb's copy keeps in-frame clones and lacks some. V and J calls and clone size follow that table, whereas D and trimming were derived from the DNA. The sample comprises roughly 100,000 clones, under 80% of which are singletons, and 19% rests with the top ten.

The J gene is TRBJ1-2, the V gene TRBV30, with 9 bases matching TRBD1. This receptor was obtained from a woman aged 70-85 years with acute or convalescent COVID-19. Sample: peripheral blood. The CDR3 DNA follows: TGTGCCTGGGGGACAGGGACGGGTGGCTACACCTTC. It specifies CAWGTGTGGYTF.